Below, one TCR beta chain is given with its context. Its target is unknown. It may be a read error: a sequence one base away is much more abundant. The CDR3 loop spans 13 amino acids. Germline-derived CDR1 and CDR2 are ENHRY and SYGVKD. V was shortened by 11 bases and J by 2 bases, with 15 bases between the two germline ends. These data are taken from a study of CD8+CD57+ T cells in acquired aplastic anemia. The overall study: Sorted CD4+ and CD8+ cells yielded approximately 3.4 ug of DNA on average. General study findings and limits: With respect to CD8+ Simpson's diversity, patients and controls did not differ significantly.

CDR3 and TCR beta VDJ profiling relied on genomic DNA as the template. TCRdb redid the calling of the reads with MiXCR, one entry per CDR3 protein. The data show roughly 240,000 distinct CDR3 sequences, with 47% seen just once and approximately 8% held by the top ten. Sequenced patients had shown CD8+CD57+ cell expansion by flow cytometry. All participating patients were living with severe acquired aplastic anemia. Receipt of therapy had not occurred in any patient by the time of blood sampling. The chain links TRBV10-3 to TRBJ1-2; D is unclear. The receptor comes from a human donor with aplastic anemia. Sequencing was carried out using sorted CD4+, CD8+, or CD8+CD57+ T cells (not recorded which) from PBMCs. CDR3 in amino acids: CAWCVLGNYGYTF. The CDR3 DNA sequence: TGTGCCTGGTGTGTACTAGGGAACTATGGCTACACCTTC.